Listed below are T cell receptor beta chains from one sample, sequenced in a study of PD-L1 blockade in urothelial cancer. Only in-frame clones appear in the TCRdb table, and some are missing; sequencing was by immunoSEQ multiplex PCR. The data show 95,000 to 150,000 clones, roughly 88% seen once. Sample: PBMCs, taken around atezolizumab (anti-PD-L1) treatment. Receptors were obtained from a man aged 50 to 59 with urothelial cancer. Both conserved end residues are part of each CDR3. A D gene is named only where the DNA matches it firmly. A clone size is listed for some rows: how often the clone was seen (once, few, many), or a class if it is expanded.

CDR3 length: 15
D gene: -
clone size: -
J gene: TRBJ1-2
V gene: TRBV6-5
CDR3 protein: CATRPSGTTNYGYTF
CDR3 DNA: TGTGCCACACGTCCGAGCGGGACAACGAACTATGGCTACACCTTC

CDR3 length: 16
D gene: TRBD2
clone size: -
J gene: TRBJ2-1
V gene: TRBV28
CDR3 protein: CASNQRGLAGVNEQFF
CDR3 DNA: TGTGCCAGCAACCAGAGAGGGCTAGCGGGAGTCAATGAGCAGTTCTTC

CDR3 length: 16
D gene: -
clone size: -
J gene: TRBJ2-6
V gene: TRBV5-1
CDR3 protein: CASRPFGGSGANVLTF
CDR3 DNA: TGCGCCAGCAGACCATTCGGGGGCTCTGGGGCCAACGTCCTGACTTTC

CDR3 length: 21
D gene: -
clone size: -
J gene: TRBJ2-1
V gene: TRBV5-1
CDR3 protein: CASAPRAGTGYRGTRHNEQFF
CDR3 DNA: TGCGCCAGTGCCCCCCGTGCCGGGACAGGGTATCGTGGGACTAGGCACAATGAGCAGTTCTTC

CDR3 length: 16
D gene: TRBD2
clone size: -
J gene: TRBJ2-3
V gene: TRBV5-1
CDR3 protein: CASSWSLAGGSDTQYF
CDR3 DNA: TGCGCCAGCAGCTGGAGCTTAGCGGGGGGCTCAGATACGCAGTATTTT

CDR3 length: 13
D gene: -
clone size: -
J gene: TRBJ2-7
V gene: TRBV7-9
CDR3 protein: CASSPPFAYEQYF
CDR3 DNA: TGTGCCAGCAGCCCCCCCTTCGCCTACGAGCAGTACTTC

CDR3 length: 14
D gene: -
clone size: -
J gene: TRBJ1-5
V gene: TRBV6-1
CDR3 protein: CATQLPQGNQPQHF
CDR3 DNA: TGTGCCACCCAGCTACCACAGGGAAATCAGCCCCAGCATTTT

CDR3 length: 14
D gene: -
clone size: -
J gene: TRBJ2-7
V gene: TRBV11-2
CDR3 protein: CASSFPGSPYEQYF
CDR3 DNA: TGTGCCAGCAGCTTTCCCGGGAGTCCCTACGAGCAGTACTTC

CDR3 length: 16
D gene: -
clone size: few
J gene: TRBJ1-6
V gene: TRBV11-2
CDR3 protein: CASSLVRSSYNSPLHF
CDR3 DNA: TGTGCCAGCAGCTTAGTCAGAAGCTCCTATAATTCACCCCTCCACTTT

CDR3 length: 15
D gene: TRBD2
clone size: -
J gene: TRBJ2-7
V gene: TRBV9
CDR3 protein: CASSVGGLAGFEQYF
CDR3 DNA: TGTGCCAGCAGCGTAGGGGGACTAGCGGGTTTTGAGCAGTACTTC

CDR3 length: 12
D gene: -
clone size: -
J gene: TRBJ1-1
V gene: TRBV28
CDR3 protein: CASSSVGGEAFF
CDR3 DNA: TGTGCCAGCAGTTCAGTCGGGGGTGAAGCTTTCTTT

CDR3 length: 15
D gene: TRBD2
clone size: -
J gene: TRBJ2-3
V gene: TRBV15
CDR3 protein: CATSRGGLGTDTQYF
CDR3 DNA: TGTGCCACCAGCAGGGGGGGACTAGGCACAGATACGCAGTATTTT

CDR3 length: 16
D gene: -
clone size: -
J gene: TRBJ2-1
V gene: TRBV18
CDR3 protein: CASSPPGSHSYNEQFF
CDR3 DNA: TGTGCCAGCTCACCACCGGGCAGCCACTCCTACAATGAGCAGTTCTTC

CDR3 length: 16
D gene: -
clone size: -
J gene: TRBJ1-5
V gene: TRBV2
CDR3 protein: CASTEQGPRGNQPQHF
CDR3 DNA: TGTGCCAGCACCGAACAGGGTCCTCGCGGCAATCAGCCCCAGCATTTT

CDR3 length: 15
D gene: TRBD2
clone size: -
J gene: TRBJ2-1
V gene: TRBV19
CDR3 protein: CASSITSGRSNEQFF
CDR3 DNA: TGTGCCAGTAGTATTACGAGCGGGAGAAGCAATGAGCAGTTCTTC

CDR3 length: 16
D gene: TRBD2
clone size: -
J gene: TRBJ2-7
V gene: TRBV6-5
CDR3 protein: CASSYVSSGVPYEQYF
CDR3 DNA: TGTGCCAGCAGTTACGTATCTAGCGGGGTACCCTACGAGCAGTACTTC

CDR3 length: 16
D gene: -
clone size: -
J gene: TRBJ2-7
V gene: TRBV19
CDR3 protein: CASSIIGTPTSYEQYF
CDR3 DNA: TGTGCCAGTAGTATAATCGGGACACCAACCTCCTACGAGCAGTACTTC

CDR3 length: 13
D gene: TRBD1
clone size: -
J gene: TRBJ2-7
V gene: TRBV5-1
CDR3 protein: CASSLGQGGEQYF
CDR3 DNA: TGCGCCAGCAGCCTAGGACAGGGCGGGGAGCAGTACTTC

CDR3 length: 15
D gene: TRBD2
clone size: -
J gene: TRBJ2-1
V gene: TRBV5-1
CDR3 protein: CASSPQTAGVNEQFF
CDR3 DNA: TGCGCCAGCAGCCCACAGACAGCGGGAGTCAATGAGCAGTTCTTC

CDR3 length: 19
D gene: -
clone size: -
J gene: TRBJ2-5
V gene: TRBV6-1
CDR3 protein: CASSEYWGSGTERGETQYF
CDR3 DNA: TGTGCCAGCAGTGAATATTGGGGTAGCGGGACAGAGCGGGGAGAGACCCAGTACTTC

CDR3 length: 15
D gene: -
clone size: once
J gene: TRBJ1-1
V gene: TRBV28
CDR3 protein: CASSPPPPGWTEAFF
CDR3 DNA: TGTGCCAGCAGTCCCCCGCCTCCAGGGTGGACTGAAGCTTTCTTT

CDR3 length: 15
D gene: TRBD1
clone size: -
J gene: TRBJ1-4
V gene: TRBV18
CDR3 protein: CASSQSGQGGEKLFF
CDR3 DNA: TGTGCCAGCTCACAGTCGGGACAGGGTGGAGAAAAACTGTTTTTT

CDR3 length: 16
D gene: TRBD1
clone size: -
J gene: TRBJ2-7
V gene: TRBV10-3
CDR3 protein: CAISATPGQGSYEQYF
CDR3 DNA: TGTGCCATCAGTGCGACACCGGGACAGGGCTCCTACGAGCAGTACTTC

CDR3 length: 13
D gene: -
clone size: once
J gene: TRBJ1-1
V gene: TRBV6-1
CDR3 protein: CASRPGVNTEAFF
CDR3 DNA: TGTGCCAGCAGGCCGGGGGTAAACACTGAAGCTTTCTTT

CDR3 length: 15
D gene: -
clone size: -
J gene: TRBJ2-7
V gene: TRBV28
CDR3 protein: CASSTTGGHPYEQYF
CDR3 DNA: TGTGCCAGCTCCACTACGGGGGGCCACCCCTACGAGCAGTACTTC